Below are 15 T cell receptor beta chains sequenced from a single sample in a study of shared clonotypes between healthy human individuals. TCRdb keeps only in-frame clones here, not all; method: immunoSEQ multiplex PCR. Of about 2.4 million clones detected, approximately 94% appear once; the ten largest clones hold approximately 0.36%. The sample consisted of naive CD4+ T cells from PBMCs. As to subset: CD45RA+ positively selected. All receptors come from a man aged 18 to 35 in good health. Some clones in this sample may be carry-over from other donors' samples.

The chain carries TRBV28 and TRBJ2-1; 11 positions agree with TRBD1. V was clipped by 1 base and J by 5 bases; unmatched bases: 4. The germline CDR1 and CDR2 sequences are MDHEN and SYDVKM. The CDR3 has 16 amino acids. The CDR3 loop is CASSLSGTGGNNEQFF. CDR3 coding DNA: TGTGCCAGCAGTTTATCCGGGACAGGGGGTAACAATGAGCAGTTCTTC.

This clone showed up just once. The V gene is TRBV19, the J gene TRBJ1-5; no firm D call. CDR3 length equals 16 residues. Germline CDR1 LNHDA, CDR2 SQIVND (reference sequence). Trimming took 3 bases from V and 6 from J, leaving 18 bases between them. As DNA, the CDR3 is TGTGCCAGTAGTATTACCCCCCTTAGGGTAGGTCAGCCCCAGCATTTT. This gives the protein CASSITPLRVGQPQHF.

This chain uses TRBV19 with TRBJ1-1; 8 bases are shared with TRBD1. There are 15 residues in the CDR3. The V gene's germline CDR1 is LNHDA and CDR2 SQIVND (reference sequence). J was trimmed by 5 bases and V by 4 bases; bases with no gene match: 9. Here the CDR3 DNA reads TGTGCCAGTAGTAAAGGAAGGACAGGGCGAACTGAAGCTTTCTTT. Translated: CASSKGRTGRTEAFF.

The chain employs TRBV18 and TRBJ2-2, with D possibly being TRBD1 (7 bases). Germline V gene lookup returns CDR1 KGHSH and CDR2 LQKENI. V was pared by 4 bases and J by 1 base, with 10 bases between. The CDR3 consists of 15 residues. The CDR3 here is CASSLQGGNTGELFF. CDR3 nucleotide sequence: TGTGCCAGCTCACTCCAGGGGGGGAACACCGGGGAGCTGTTTTTT.

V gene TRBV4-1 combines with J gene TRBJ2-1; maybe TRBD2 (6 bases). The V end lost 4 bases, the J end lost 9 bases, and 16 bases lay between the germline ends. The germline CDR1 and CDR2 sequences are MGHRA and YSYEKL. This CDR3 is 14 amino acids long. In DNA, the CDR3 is TGCGCCAGCAGCCCTACCGGGAGCTTGGCTGAGCAGTTCTTC. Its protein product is CASSPTGSLAEQFF.

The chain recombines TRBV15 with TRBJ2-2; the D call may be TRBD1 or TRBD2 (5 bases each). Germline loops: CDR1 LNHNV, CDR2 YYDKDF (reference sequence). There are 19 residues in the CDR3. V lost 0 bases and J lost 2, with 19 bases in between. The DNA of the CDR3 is TGTGCCACCAGCAGAGAGGGACGCTCGACAATGCCCAACACCGGGGAGCTGTTTTTT. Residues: CATSREGRSTMPNTGELFF.

The chain's CDR3 is CASSWGHWGGMNTEAFF. The CDR3 DNA sequence: TGCGCCAGCAGCTGGGGACACTGGGGAGGGATGAACACTGAAGCTTTCTTT. The J gene is TRBJ1-1, the V gene TRBV5-1; D is possibly TRBD1 (6 bases). The CDR3 runs to 17 residues. V was clipped by 3 bases and J by 0 bases, with 18 bases between them. CDR1 SGHRS and CDR2 YFSETQ come from the germline V gene.

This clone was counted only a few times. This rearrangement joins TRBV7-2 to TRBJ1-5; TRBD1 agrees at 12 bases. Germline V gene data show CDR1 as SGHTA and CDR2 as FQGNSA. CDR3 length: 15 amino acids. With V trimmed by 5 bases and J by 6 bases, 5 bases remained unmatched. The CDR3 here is CASSMGQGARQPQHF. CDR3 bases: TGTGCCAGCAGCATGGGACAGGGGGCCCGTCAGCCCCAGCATTTT.

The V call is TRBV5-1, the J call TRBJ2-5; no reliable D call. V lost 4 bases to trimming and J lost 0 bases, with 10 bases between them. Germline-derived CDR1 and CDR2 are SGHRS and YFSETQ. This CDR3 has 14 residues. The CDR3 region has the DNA TGCGCCAGCAGCCTGGACGCGCACCAAGAGACCCAGTACTTC. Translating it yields CASSLDAHQETQYF.

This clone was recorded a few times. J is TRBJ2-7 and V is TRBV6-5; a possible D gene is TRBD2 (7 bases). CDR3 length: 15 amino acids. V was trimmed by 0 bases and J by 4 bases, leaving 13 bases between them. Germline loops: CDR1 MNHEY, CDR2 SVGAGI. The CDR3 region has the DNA TGTGCCAGCAGTTACTCTGGGGGGGGCTTATACGAGCAGTACTTC. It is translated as CASSYSGGGLYEQYF.

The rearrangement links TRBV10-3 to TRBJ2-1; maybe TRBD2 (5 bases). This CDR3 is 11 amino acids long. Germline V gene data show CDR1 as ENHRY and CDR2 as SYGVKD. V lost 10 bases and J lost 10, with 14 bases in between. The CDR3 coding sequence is TGTGCCACTCGAATGGGAGCGGAGCAGTTCTTC. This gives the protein CATRMGAEQFF.

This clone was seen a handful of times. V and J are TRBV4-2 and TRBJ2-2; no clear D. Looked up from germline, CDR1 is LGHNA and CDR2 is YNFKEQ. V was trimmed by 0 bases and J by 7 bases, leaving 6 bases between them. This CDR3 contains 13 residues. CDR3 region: CASSQDLGGELFF. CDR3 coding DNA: TGTGCCAGCAGCCAAGATCTGGGCGGGGAGCTGTTTTTT.

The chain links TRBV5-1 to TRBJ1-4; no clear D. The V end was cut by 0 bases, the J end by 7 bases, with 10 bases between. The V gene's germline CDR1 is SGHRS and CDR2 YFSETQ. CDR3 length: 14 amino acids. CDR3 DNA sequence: TGCGCCAGCAGCTTGGGACGGGCGAGTGAAAAACTGTTTTTT. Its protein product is CASSLGRASEKLFF.

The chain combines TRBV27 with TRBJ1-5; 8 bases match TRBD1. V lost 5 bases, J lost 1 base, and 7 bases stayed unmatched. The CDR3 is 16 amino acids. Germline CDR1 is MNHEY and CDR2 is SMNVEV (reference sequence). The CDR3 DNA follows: TGTGCCAGCAGTCCATACCGGGACAGGAGCAATCAGCCCCAGCATTTT. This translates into CASSPYRDRSNQPQHF.

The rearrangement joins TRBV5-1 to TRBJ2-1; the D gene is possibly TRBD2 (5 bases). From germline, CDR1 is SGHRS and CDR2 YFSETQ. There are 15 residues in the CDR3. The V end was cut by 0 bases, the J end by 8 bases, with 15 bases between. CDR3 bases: TGCGCCAGCAGCTTGGCCGAACTAGTCAGAGATGAGCAGTTCTTC. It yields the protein CASSLAELVRDEQFF. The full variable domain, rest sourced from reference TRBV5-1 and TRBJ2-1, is KAGVTQTPRYLIKTRGQQVTLSCSPISGHRSVSWYQQTPGQGLQFLFEYFSETQRNKGNFPGRFSGRQFSNSRSEMNVSTLELGDSALYLCASSLAELVRDEQFFGPGTRLTVL.